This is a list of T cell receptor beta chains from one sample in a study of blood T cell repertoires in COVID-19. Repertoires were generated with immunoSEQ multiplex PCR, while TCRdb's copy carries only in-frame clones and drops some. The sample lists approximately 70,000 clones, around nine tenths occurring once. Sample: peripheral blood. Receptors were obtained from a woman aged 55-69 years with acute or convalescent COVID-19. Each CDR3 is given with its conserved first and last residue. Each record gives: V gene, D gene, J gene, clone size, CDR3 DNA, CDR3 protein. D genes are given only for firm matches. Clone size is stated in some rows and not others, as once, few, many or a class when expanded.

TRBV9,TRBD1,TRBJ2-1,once,TGTGCCAGCAGCGCGAGGACAGGGGTAACCAACAATGAGCAGTTCTTC,CASSARTGVTNNEQFF
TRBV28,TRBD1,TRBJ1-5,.,TGTGCCAGCAGTTTTGTGATAACAGGGGCCTCCAATCAGCCCCAGCATTTT,CASSFVITGASNQPQHF
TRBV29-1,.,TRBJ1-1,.,TGCAGCGTTGGGTTGGGGGGGATTACTGAAGCTTTCTTT,CSVGLGGITEAFF
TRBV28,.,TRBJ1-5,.,TGTGCCAGCAGACGACAGGTTCAGCCCCAGCATTTT,CASRRQVQPQHF
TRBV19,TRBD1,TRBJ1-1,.,TGTGCCAGTACTAAGCGGGCCGGGACAGGGGACACTGAAGCTTTCTTT,CASTKRAGTGDTEAFF
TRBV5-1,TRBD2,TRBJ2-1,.,TGCGCCAGCAGCTTGGGGCTAGCGGGAGGTCAGGGCAATGAGCAGTTCTTC,CASSLGLAGGQGNEQFF
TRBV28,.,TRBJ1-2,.,TGTGCCACCAACGGACAGCTGGGCTACACCTTC,CATNGQLGYTF
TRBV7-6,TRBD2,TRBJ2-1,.,TGTGCCAGCAGCGTAACTAGCGGTTCCTACAATGAGCAGTTCTTC,CASSVTSGSYNEQFF
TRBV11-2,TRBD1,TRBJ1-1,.,TGTGCCAGCAGAAATACAGGGGGAAACACTGAAGCTTTCTTT,CASRNTGGNTEAFF
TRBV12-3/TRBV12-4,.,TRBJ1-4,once,TGTGCCAGCAGGTCCCCCTCGGATGAAAAACTGTTTTTT,CASRSPSDEKLFF
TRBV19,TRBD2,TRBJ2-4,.,TGTGCCAGTAGTATAGATCTCGAAGGGGTACGGGGGGTAGGCAAAAACATTCAGTACTTC,CASSIDLEGVRGVGKNIQYF
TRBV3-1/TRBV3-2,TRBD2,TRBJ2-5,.,TGTGCCAGCAGCCAAGATTGGGGGGGTAAGGAGACCCAGTACTTC,CASSQDWGGKETQYF
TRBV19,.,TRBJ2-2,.,TGTGCCAGTAGCCGAGGTACAGGGCCAGCGCAGGGCGGGGAGCTGTTTTTT,CASSRGTGPAQGGELFF
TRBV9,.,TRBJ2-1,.,TGTGCCAGCAGCGTAAGGGGGGAGGGCTTTTACAATGAGCAGTTCTTC,CASSVRGEGFYNEQFF
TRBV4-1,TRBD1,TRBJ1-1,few,TGCGCCAGCAGCCACGGGGACAGGGAGTTTACTGAAGCTTTCTTT,CASSHGDREFTEAFF
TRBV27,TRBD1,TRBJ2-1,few,TGTGCCAGCAGTTTCCGGGACAGGGGCGACAATGAGCAGTTCTTC,CASSFRDRGDNEQFF
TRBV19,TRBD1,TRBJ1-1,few,TGTGCCAGCAACATAGCAGGGGGCGAGTACACTGAAGCTTTCTTT,CASNIAGGEYTEAFF
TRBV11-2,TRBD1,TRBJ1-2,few,TGTGCCAGCAGCCCCGGACAGGGCTATGGCTACACCTTC,CASSPGQGYGYTF
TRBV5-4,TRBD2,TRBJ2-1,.,TGTGCCAGCAGCTATAAGACTAGCCGATCCTACAATGAGCAGTTCTTC,CASSYKTSRSYNEQFF
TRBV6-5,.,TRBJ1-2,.,TGTGCCAGCAGAACAGGGAAGCGGATCTATGGCTACACCTTC,CASRTGKRIYGYTF
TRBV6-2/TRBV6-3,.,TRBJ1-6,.,TGTGCCAGCAGCTTCCGACAGACTAATTCACCCCTCCACTTT,CASSFRQTNSPLHF
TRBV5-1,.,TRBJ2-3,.,TGCGCCAGCAGCTTTGCAGGGGGCACAGATACGCAGTATTTT,CASSFAGGTDTQYF
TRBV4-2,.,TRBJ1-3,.,TGTGCCAGCAGCCAAGATTCGTCAGGGTTGGTCGGAAACACCATATATTTT,CASSQDSSGLVGNTIYF
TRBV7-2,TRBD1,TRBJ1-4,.,TGTGCCAGCAGCTTTACAGGGGACGAAAAACTGTTTTTT,CASSFTGDEKLFF